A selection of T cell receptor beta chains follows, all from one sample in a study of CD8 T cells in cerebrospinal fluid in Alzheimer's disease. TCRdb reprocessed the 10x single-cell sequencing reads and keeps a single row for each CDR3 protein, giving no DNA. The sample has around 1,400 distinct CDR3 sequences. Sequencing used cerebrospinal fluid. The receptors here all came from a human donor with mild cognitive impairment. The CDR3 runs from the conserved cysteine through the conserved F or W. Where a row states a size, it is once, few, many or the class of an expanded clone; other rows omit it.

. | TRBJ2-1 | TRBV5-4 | CASSPREGSYNEQFF
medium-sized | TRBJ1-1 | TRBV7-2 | CASSAQGAVLFSTAFF
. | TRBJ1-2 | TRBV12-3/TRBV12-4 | CASSPRDRANYGYTF
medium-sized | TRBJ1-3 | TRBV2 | CASSRGGRISSGNTIYF
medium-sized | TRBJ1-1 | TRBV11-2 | CASSLGGLAFF
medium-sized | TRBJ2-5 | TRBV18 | CASSGSQSETQYF
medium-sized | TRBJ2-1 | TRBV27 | CASSLSGTSYNEQFF
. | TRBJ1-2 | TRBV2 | CASTRGSGNYGYTF
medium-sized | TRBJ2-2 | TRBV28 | CASSLLGGGNTGELFF
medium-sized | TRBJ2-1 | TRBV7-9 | CASSRDLNSYNEQFF
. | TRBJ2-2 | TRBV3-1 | CASSPRLAGGLSTGELFF
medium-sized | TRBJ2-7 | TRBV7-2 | CASSTRTSGPGGISYEQYF
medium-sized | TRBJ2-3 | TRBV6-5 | CASSNRASTDTQYF
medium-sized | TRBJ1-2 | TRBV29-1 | CSVGQGYYGYTF
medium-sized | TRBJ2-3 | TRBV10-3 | CAISRTDTQYF
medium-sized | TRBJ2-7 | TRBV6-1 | CASTKGQAYEQYF
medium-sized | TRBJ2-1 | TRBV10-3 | CAISETSDSYNEQFF
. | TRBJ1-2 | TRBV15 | CATRSPPQGRDGYTF
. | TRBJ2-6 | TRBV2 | CASSRDGNVLTF
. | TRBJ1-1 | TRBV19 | CASGTGLNTEAFF
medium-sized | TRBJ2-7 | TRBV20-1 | CSALIRGPYEQYF
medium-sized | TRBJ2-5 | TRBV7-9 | CASSLEGTGMRETQYF
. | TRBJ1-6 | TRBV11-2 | CASSLQYSPLHF
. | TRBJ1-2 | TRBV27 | CASSFGGRSNYGYTF
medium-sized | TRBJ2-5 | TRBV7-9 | CASSLAYETQYF
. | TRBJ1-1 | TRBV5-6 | CASSPEGGTRRTEAFF
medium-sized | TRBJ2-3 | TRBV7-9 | CASSLALSGADTQYF
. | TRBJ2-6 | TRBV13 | CASRKGQKSSGANVLTF
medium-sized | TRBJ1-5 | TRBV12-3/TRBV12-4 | CASSLGTSHQPQHF
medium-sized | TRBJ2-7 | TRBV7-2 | CASSFGLAGVGEQYF
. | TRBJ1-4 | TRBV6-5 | CASSYRGPDEKLFF
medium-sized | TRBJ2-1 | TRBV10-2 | CASSESEGRRFF
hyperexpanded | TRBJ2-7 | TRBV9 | CASSVEGTSMYEQYF
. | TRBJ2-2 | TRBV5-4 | CASSLLWGRGAGELFF
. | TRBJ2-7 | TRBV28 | CASTSGNPYEQYF
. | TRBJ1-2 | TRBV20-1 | CSARSGGGDYGYTF
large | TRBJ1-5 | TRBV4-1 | CASSQDQRQGSNQPQHF
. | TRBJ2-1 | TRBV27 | CASKLGGGLGNEQFF